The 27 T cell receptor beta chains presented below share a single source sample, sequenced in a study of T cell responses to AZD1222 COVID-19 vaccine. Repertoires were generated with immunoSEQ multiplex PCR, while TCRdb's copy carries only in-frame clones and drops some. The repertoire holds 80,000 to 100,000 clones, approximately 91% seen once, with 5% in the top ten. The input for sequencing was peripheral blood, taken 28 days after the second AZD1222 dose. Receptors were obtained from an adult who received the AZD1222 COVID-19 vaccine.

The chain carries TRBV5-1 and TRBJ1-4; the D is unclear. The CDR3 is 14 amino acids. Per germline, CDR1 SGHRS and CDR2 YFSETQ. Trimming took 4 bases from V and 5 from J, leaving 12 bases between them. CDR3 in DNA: TGCGCCAGCAGCCCGGAGGCTGAAAATGAAAAACTGTTTTTT. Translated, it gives CASSPEAENEKLFF.

DNA for the CDR3: TGTGCCAGCAGCCAAGTTGGGCCCTACAATGAGCAGTTCTTC. Its protein product is CASSQVGPYNEQFF. The rearrangement links TRBV3-1 (or the pseudogene TRBV3-2) to TRBJ2-1, with unresolved D. The CDR3 has 14 residues. CDR1 is LGHDT and CDR2 is YNNKEL in the germline V gene (reference sequence). Trimming shortened V by 1 base and J by 2 bases, and 6 bases separated the two germline ends.

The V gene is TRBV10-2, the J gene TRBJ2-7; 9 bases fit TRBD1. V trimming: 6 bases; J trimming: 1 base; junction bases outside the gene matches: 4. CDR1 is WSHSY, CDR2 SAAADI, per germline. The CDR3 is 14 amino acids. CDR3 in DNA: TGCGCCAGCAGAGCACAGGGGGCTTCCTACGAGCAGTACTTC. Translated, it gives CASRAQGASYEQYF.

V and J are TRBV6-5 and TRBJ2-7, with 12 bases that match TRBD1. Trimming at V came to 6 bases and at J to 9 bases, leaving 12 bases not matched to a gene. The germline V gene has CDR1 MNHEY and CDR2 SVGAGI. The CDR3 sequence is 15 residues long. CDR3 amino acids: CASRPPSGQGAGQYF. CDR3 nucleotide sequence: TGTGCCAGCAGACCCCCCTCGGGACAGGGGGCTGGGCAGTACTTC.

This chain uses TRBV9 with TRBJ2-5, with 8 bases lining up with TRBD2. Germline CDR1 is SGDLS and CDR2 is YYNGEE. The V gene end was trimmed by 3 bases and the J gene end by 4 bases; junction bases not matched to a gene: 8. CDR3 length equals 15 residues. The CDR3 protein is CASSASPGGGETQYF. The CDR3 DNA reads TGTGCCAGCAGCGCCTCCCCCGGGGGGGGAGAGACCCAGTACTTC.

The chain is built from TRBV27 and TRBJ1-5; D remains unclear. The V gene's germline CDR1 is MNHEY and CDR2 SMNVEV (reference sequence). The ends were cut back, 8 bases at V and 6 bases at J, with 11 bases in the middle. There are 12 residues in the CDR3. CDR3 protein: CASGRGRQPQHF. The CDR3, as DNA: TGTGCCAGCGGCCGGGGTCGTCAGCCCCAGCATTTT.

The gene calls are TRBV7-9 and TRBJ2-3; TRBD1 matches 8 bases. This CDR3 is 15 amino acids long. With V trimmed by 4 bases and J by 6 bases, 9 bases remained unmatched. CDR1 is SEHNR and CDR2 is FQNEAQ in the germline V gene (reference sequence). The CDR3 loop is CASSSQNRDRDTQYF. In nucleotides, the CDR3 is TGTGCCAGCAGCTCCCAGAACCGGGACAGGGATACGCAGTATTTT.

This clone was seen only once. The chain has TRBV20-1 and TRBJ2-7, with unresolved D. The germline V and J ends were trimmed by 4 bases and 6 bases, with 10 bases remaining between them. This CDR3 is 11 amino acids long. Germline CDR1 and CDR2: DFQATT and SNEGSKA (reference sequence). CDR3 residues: CSAIRALEQYF. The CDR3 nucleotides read TGCAGTGCTATCCGGGCCCTCGAGCAGTACTTC.

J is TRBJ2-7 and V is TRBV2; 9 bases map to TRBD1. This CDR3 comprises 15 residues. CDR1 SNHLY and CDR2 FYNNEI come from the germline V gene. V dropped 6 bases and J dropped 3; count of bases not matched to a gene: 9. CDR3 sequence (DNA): TGTGCCAGCAGCTTTGAAAGGGGACAGGGCTACGAGCAGTACTTC. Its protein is CASSFERGQGYEQYF. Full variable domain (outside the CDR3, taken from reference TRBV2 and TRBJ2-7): EPEVTQTPSHQVTQMGQEVILRCVPISNHLYFYWYRQILGQKVEFLVSFYNNEISEKSEIFDDQFSVERPDGSNFTLKIRSTKLEDSAMYFCASSFERGQGYEQYFGPGTRLTVT.

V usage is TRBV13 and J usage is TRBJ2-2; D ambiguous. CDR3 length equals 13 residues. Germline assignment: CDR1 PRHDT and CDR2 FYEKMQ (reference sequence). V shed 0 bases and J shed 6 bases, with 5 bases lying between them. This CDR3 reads CASSLGRAGELFF. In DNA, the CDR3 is TGTGCCAGCAGCTTAGGCCGGGCCGGGGAGCTGTTTTTT.

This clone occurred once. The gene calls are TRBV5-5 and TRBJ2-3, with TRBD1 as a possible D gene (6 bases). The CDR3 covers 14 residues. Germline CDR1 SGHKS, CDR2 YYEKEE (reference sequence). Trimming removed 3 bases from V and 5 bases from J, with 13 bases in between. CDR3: CASSSYRAVDTQYF. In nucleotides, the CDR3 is TGTGCCAGCAGCTCCTACAGGGCCGTAGATACGCAGTATTTT.

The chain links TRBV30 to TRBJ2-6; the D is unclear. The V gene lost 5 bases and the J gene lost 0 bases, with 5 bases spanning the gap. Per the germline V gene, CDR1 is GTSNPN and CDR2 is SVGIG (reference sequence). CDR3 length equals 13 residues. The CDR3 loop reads CAWSRSGANVLTF. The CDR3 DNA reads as TGTGCCTGGTCGCGCTCTGGGGCCAACGTCCTGACTTTC.

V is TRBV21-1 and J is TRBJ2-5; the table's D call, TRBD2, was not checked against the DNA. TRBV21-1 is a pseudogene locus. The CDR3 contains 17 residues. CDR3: CARTTLGGRCSQETQYF. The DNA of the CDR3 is TGTGCCAGGACAACTTTGGGGGGACGGTGTTCTCAAGAGACCCAGTACTTC.

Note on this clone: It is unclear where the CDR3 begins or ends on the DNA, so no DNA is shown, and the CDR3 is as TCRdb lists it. This CDR3 reads CASSTSGRANSPLHF. The chain has TRBV6-2 or TRBV6-3 and TRBJ1-6. With termini counted, the CDR3 has 15 amino acids. Germline CDR1 and CDR2: MNHEY and SVGEGT.

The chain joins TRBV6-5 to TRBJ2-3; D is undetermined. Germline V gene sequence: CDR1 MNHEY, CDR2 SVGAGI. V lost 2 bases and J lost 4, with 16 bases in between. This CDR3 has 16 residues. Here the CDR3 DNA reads TGTGCCAGCAGTTACCGCGGAACAGTCTTCGCAGATACGCAGTATTTT. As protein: CASSYRGTVFADTQYF.

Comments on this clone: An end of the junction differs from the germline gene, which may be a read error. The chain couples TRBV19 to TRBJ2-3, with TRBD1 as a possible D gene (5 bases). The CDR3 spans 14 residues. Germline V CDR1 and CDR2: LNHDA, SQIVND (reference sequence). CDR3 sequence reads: CASSMGQITNTQYF. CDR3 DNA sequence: TGTGCCAGTAGTATGGGGCAGATCACAAATACGCAGTATTTT.

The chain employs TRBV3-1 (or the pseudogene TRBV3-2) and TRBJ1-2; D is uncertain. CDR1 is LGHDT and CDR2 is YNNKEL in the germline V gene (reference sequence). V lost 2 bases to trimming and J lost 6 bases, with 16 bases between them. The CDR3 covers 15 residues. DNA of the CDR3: TGTGCCAGCAGCCAATTACCGACCGTCGGCCATGGCTACACCTTC. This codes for CASSQLPTVGHGYTF.

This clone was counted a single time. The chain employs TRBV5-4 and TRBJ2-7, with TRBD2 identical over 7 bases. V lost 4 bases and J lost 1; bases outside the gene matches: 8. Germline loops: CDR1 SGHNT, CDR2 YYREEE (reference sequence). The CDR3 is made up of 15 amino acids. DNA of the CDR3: TGTGCCAGCAGCCCCCAGAGCGGGGTTTCCTACGAGCAGTACTTC. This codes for CASSPQSGVSYEQYF.

This CDR3 is CASAMGLANTGELFF. For the CDR3, the DNA is TGTGCCAGCGCCATGGGGCTAGCGAACACCGGGGAGCTGTTTTTT. The gene calls are TRBV18 and TRBJ2-2; maybe TRBD1 (5 bases). This CDR3 region has 15 residues. Trimming took off 8 bases at V and 0 bases at J, with 13 bases between the two ends. Germline CDR1 KGHSH, CDR2 LQKENI. The full variable domain, in which reference TRBV18 and TRBJ2-2 provide the parts outside the CDR3, is NAGVMQNPRHLVRRRGQEARLRCSPMKGHSHVYWYRQLPEEGLKFMVYLQKENIIDESGMPKERFSAEFPKEGPSILRIQQVVRGDSAAYFCASAMGLANTGELFFGEGSRLTVL.

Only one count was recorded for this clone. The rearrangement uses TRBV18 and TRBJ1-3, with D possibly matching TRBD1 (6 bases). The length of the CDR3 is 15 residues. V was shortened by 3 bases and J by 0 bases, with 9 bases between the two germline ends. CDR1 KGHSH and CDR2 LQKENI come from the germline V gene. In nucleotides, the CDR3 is TGTGCCAGCTCACCTGGACAGTACTCTGGAAACACCATATATTTT. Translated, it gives CASSPGQYSGNTIYF.

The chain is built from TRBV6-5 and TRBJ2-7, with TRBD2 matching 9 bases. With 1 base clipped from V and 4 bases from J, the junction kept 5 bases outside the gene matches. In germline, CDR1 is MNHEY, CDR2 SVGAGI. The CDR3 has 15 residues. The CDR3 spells CASSYWRGGGYEQYF. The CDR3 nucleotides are TGTGCCAGCAGTTACTGGCGGGGGGGTGGGTACGAGCAGTACTTC.

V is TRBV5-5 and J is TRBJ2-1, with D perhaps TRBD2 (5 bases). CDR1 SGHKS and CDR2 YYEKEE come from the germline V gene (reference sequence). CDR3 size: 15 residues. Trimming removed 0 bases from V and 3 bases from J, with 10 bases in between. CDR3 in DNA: TGTGCCAGCAGCTTGGATTCGGGGATCTACAATGAGCAGTTCTTC. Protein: CASSLDSGIYNEQFF.

CDR3 protein: CSVRTGDADTQYF. CDR3 in DNA: TGCAGCGTAAGAACAGGGGACGCAGATACGCAGTATTTT. The V gene is TRBV29-1, the J gene TRBJ2-3; TRBD1 matches at 7 bases. Per germline, CDR1 SQVTM and CDR2 ANQGSEA. The CDR3 is 13 amino acids. With V trimmed by 6 bases and J by 4 bases, 7 bases remained unmatched.

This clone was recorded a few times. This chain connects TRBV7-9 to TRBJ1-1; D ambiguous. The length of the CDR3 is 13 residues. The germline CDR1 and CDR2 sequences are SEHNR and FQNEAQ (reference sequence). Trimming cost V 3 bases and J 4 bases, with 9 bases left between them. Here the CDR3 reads CASSFVEGTEAFF. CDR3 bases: TGTGCCAGCAGCTTTGTGGAGGGCACTGAAGCTTTCTTT.

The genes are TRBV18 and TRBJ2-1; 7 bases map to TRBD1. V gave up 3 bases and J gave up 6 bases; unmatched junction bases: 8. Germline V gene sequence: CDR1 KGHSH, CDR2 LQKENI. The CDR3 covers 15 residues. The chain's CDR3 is CASSPPGTDLNEQFF. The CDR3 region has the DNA TGTGCCAGCTCACCGCCGGGGACAGACCTCAATGAGCAGTTCTTC.

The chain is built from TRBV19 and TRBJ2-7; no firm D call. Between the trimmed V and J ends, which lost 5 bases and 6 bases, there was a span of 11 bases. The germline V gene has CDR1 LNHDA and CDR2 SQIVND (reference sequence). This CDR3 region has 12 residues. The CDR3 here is CASSPSLGEQYF. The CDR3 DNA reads TGTGCCAGTAGTCCCTCACTTGGCGAGCAGTACTTC.

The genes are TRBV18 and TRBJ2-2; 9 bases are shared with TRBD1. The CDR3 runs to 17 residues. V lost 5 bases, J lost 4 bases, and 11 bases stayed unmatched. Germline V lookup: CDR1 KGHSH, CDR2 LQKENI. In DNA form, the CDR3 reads TGTGCCAGCTCATCTTACTCCGGGACAGGGTCCACCGGGGAGCTGTTTTTT. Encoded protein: CASSSYSGTGSTGELFF.